This TCR beta chain derives from a study of blood T cells in healthy people across ages. CDR1 SEHNR and CDR2 FQNEAQ come from the germline V gene (reference sequence). Trimming at V came to 1 base and at J to 0 bases, leaving 7 bases not matched to a gene. This CDR3 has 17 residues. Of note for this clonotype: What it binds is not known.

Study outcomes and limitations: Comparison with aged donors showed that long-lived donors had more naive CD4+ cells and higher diversity. Older age coincided with a roughly linear decline in TCR beta diversity per million T cells. Possibly, changes in expanded clonotypes were confounded because donor CMV status was unknown.

A second PCR of roughly 7 to 11 cycles used a sample-barcoded 5' primer and a J-beta primer mix. TCRdb fed the 5' RACE reads into MiXCR, producing one record per CDR3 protein. The table has more than 650,000 distinct CDR3 sequences, 22% seen once. This rearrangement joins TRBV7-9 to TRBJ2-3; 7 bases are a match to TRBD2. Input material: blood. The receptor comes from an older man in good health. The CDR3 nucleotides are TGTGCCAGCAGCTTAGAGGGGTTTAGCGGGAGCACAGATACGCAGTATTTT. It codes for CASSLEGFSGSTDTQYF.